In this sample, the clone carrying this T cell receptor (beta chain) turned up many times. The antigen remains undetermined. Some clones are missing from TCRdb's copy, which holds only in-frame ones; the method was immunoSEQ multiplex PCR. The sample lists about 130,000 clones, 75% to 90% occurring once. The CDR3 spans 14 residues. The V gene's germline CDR1 is SEHNR and CDR2 FQNEAQ (reference sequence). The germline V and J ends were trimmed by 5 bases and 1 base, with 10 bases remaining between them. This sample stems from a study of cytotoxic CD8 clonotypes in ibrutinib-treated CLL. Study conclusions and caveats: Patients had baseline clonality above age-matched healthy donors, and this clonality moved with circulating CD8+ T-cell counts.

The clonotype comes from a human donor with chronic lymphocytic leukemia. The J gene is TRBJ2-3, the V gene TRBV7-9; D call uncertain. The input for sequencing was PBMCs, taken after 24 months of ibrutinib treatment. CDR3 bases: TGTGCCAGCAGCCGAGACGGTCGCACAGATACGCAGTATTTT. Encoded protein: CASSRDGRTDTQYF.